The 18 T cell receptor beta chains below were found in one sample sequenced in a study of spatial heterogeneity in lung cancer (dated by TCRdb to the late 2010s). The time point label here, explained by the study, means: sample taken at primary tumor resection. Whole RNA extracted from tumor and nontumor lung tissue, or from cryopreserved PBMC samples, was used for TCR sequencing without cell sorting. The method was 5' RACE. Instrument on record: NextSeq 500. TCRdb trimmed public reads at Q25 via fastp, called clones via MiXCR and kept in-frame beta chains. When rows share a CDR3 protein, they turn into one entry using the most common DNA and genes. This sample comprises some 7,000 distinct CDR3 sequences, roughly 19% of them detected only once. The ten largest clones take up around 18% of the sample. The starting material was PBMCs, obtained at surgery. All receptors come from a female donor with early-stage non-small cell lung cancer.

Judged by abundance, this clonotype is medium-sized. CDR3 amino acids: CASSLTAGPYGYTF. The CDR3 nucleotides are TGTGCCAGCAGCTTAACCGCAGGGCCCTATGGCTACACCTTC. V usage is TRBV7-6 and J usage is TRBJ1-2, with D tentatively TRBD1 (5 bases). Looked up from germline, CDR1 is SGHVS and CDR2 is FNYEAQ. Trimming took 2 bases from V and 4 from J, leaving 11 bases between them. The CDR3 runs to 14 residues. Based on the CDR3 plus reference TRBV7-6 and TRBJ1-2, the full variable domain is GAGVSQSPRYKVTKRGQDVALRCDPISGHVSLYWYRQALGQGPEFLTYFNYEAQQDKSGLPNDRFSAERPEGSISTLTIQRTEQRDSAMYRCASSLTAGPYGYTFGSGTRLTVV.

This clonotype is classed as medium-sized. This chain links TRBV6-2 or TRBV6-3 with TRBJ2-3; D uncertain. There are 12 residues in the CDR3. Germline values: CDR1 MNHEY, CDR2 SVGEGT. The V end was cut by 5 bases, the J end by 9 bases, with 12 bases between. The CDR3 here is CASSPISSTQYF. In DNA, the CDR3 is TGTGCCAGCAGTCCAATCAGCTCAACGCAGTATTTT.

Judged by abundance, this clonotype is medium-sized. The V and J genes are TRBV21-1 and TRBJ2-7; the table calls TRBD2, which could not be checked here. TRBV21-1 is noted as a pseudogene. CDR3 length: 22 residues. As DNA, the CDR3 is TGTGCCAGCAGCAAAAAGGACGGACTAGCGGTCCTCCTACTCCCATCTATGTACGAGCAGTACGTC. This codes for CASSKKDGLAVLLLPSMYEQYV.

Sample share makes this clonotype medium-sized. This chain uses TRBV7-8 with TRBJ2-4; tentative D call: TRBD1 (6 bases). V was cut by 4 bases and J by 0 bases, with 13 bases left in between. The CDR3 sequence is 16 residues long. CDR1 and CDR2 (germline): SGHVS, FQNEAQ. The CDR3 is CASSSDSLLAKNIQYF. The CDR3 bases are TGTGCCAGCAGCTCGGACAGTTTACTAGCCAAAAACATTCAGTACTTC.

The chain links TRBV11-2 to TRBJ2-2; 7 bases map to TRBD1. The CDR3 loop spans 20 amino acids. V dropped 1 base and J dropped 0; count of bases not matched to a gene: 14. Germline V CDR1 and CDR2: SGHAT, FQNNGV. The CDR3: CASSLGSGQWLFANTGELFF. CDR3 bases: TGTGCCAGCAGCTTAGGGTCGGGACAGTGGTTGTTCGCGAACACCGGGGAGCTGTTTTTT.

The table lists this clonotype with many counts. V gene TRBV20-1 combines with J gene TRBJ1-2; D call uncertain. The CDR3 runs to 8 residues. V was clipped by 8 bases and J by 13 bases, with 11 bases between them. CDR1 is DFQATT and CDR2 is SNEGSKA in the germline V gene (reference sequence). In nucleotides, the CDR3 is TGCAGTACCCTTTCCGGCACCTTC. This encodes CSTLSGTF.

This clonotype is classed as medium-sized. The rearrangement joins TRBV2 to TRBJ2-1; no definite D call. Trimming removed 7 bases at V and 3 bases at J, with 19 bases between. The CDR3 loop spans 16 amino acids. CDR1 and CDR2 from the germline V gene are SNHLY and FYNNEI. CDR3 coding DNA: TGTGCCAGCATTAGGCGGCTTAGACAAGTCTACAATGAGCAGTTCTTC. Encoded protein: CASIRRLRQVYNEQFF.

This clonotype is classed as medium-sized. This rearrangement joins TRBV14 to TRBJ2-1; 7 bases are shared with TRBD1. Looked up from germline, CDR1 is SGHDN and CDR2 is FVKESK. This CDR3 region has 16 residues. With 5 bases clipped from V and 5 bases from J, the junction kept 12 bases outside the gene matches. The CDR3 DNA reads as TGTGCCAGCAGCTTCGTTCCGGGACAGTCCGACAATGAGCAGTTCTTC. It yields the protein CASSFVPGQSDNEQFF. The full variable domain, completed using reference TRBV14 and TRBJ2-1, is EAGVTQFPSHSVIEKGQTVTLRCDPISGHDNLYWYRRVMGKEIKFLLHFVKESKQDESGMPNNRFLAERTGGTYSTLKVQPAELEDSGVYFCASSFVPGQSDNEQFFGPGTRLTVL.

This clonotype was recorded at least ten times. The chain carries TRBV7-2 and TRBJ2-3; tentatively, D is TRBD2 (6 bases). Germline assignment: CDR1 SGHTA and CDR2 FQGNSA. With 3 bases removed from V and 4 bases from J, the gap between germline ends came to 11 bases. This CDR3 contains 14 residues. DNA for the CDR3: TGTGCCAGCAGCTTTAGCGGCAGCTCAGATACGCAGTATTTT. Protein: CASSFSGSSDTQYF.

This clonotype has just one count. This rearrangement joins TRBV7-2 to TRBJ2-2, with unresolved D. V was cut by 2 bases and J by 1 base, with 5 bases left in between. The CDR3 spans 14 residues. Germline CDR1 SGHTA, CDR2 FQGNSA. The CDR3 protein is CASSLSRNTGELFF. The DNA for the CDR3 is TGTGCCAGCAGCTTAAGTCGGAACACCGGGGAGCTGTTTTTT.

In its sample, this clonotype was seen a few times. V and J are TRBV5-6 and TRBJ2-7; D not certain. CDR3 size: 13 residues. CDR1 is SGHDT, CDR2 YYEEEE, per germline. V was pared by 0 bases and J by 3 bases, with 7 bases between. CDR3 sequence reads: CASSLGQLYEQYF. The CDR3 coding sequence is TGTGCCAGCAGCTTGGGACAACTCTACGAGCAGTACTTC.

This clonotype was seen ten or more times. CDR3 amino acids: CSVEGTLAKPSTDTQYF. In nucleotides, the CDR3 is TGCAGCGTTGAGGGGACCTTAGCAAAACCAAGCACAGATACGCAGTATTTT. The chain carries TRBV29-1 and TRBJ2-3; D is perhaps TRBD1 or TRBD2 (5 bases each). Germline lookup yields CDR1 SQVTM and CDR2 ANQGSEA. The CDR3 is 17 residues long. The V end lost 3 bases, the J end lost 0 bases, and 19 bases lay between the germline ends.

The chain is built from TRBV6-5 and TRBJ2-7; TRBD1 agrees at 8 bases. The CDR3 is made up of 16 amino acids. Germline CDR1 is MNHEY and CDR2 is SVGAGI. With 4 bases clipped from V and 0 bases from J, the junction kept 8 bases outside the gene matches. CDR3 sequence reads: CASSFMGQDRSYEQYF. In nucleotides, the CDR3 is TGTGCCAGCAGTTTCATGGGACAGGACCGCTCCTACGAGCAGTACTTC.

This clonotype is termed medium-sized. V usage is TRBV19 and J usage is TRBJ2-7; TRBD1 matches at 7 bases. Germline CDR1 and CDR2: LNHDA and SQIVND (reference sequence). After removal of 6 bases from V and 2 bases from J, the junction contained 10 bases not matched to a gene. The CDR3 is 15 residues long. The CDR3, as DNA: TGTGCCAGTAGAGAACAGGGGATGGGAACCTACGAGCAGTACTTC. The encoded protein is CASREQGMGTYEQYF. Full variable domain (missing parts from reference TRBV19 and TRBJ2-7): DGGITQSPKYLFRKEGQNVTLSCEQNLNHDAMYWYRQDPGQGLRLIYYSQIVNDFQKGDIAEGYSVSREKKESFPLTVTSAQKNPTAFYLCASREQGMGTYEQYFGPGTRLTVT.

This clonotype is medium-sized within its sample. The V call is TRBV7-4, the J call TRBJ2-5; 13 nucleotides match TRBD2. Germline CDR1 reads SGHVT; CDR2 reads SQSDAQ. Trimming at V came to 7 bases and at J to 4 bases, leaving 9 bases not matched to a gene. This CDR3 is 16 amino acids long. The CDR3 sequence: CASIKLTSGGIETQYF. The CDR3 DNA reads TGTGCCAGCATCAAGTTGACTAGCGGGGGGATAGAGACCCAGTACTTC.

By share, this clonotype counts as medium-sized. This sequence joins TRBV27 and TRBJ2-1; a weak D match, TRBD1 (6 bases). The length of the CDR3 is 19 residues. Germline V gives CDR1 MNHEY, CDR2 SMNVEV (reference sequence). V shed 5 bases and J shed 0 bases, with 23 bases lying between them. CDR3 coding DNA: TGTGCCAGCAGTCCCGAACCCACGTACGACAGGAGCTCCTACAATGAGCAGTTCTTC. Protein product: CASSPEPTYDRSSYNEQFF.

This clonotype was counted a few times. This chain joins TRBV4-1 and TRBJ2-3; D not resolved. This CDR3 region has 16 residues. Trimming took off 2 bases at V and 0 bases at J, with 12 bases between the two ends. CDR1 MGHRA and CDR2 YSYEKL come from the germline V gene. CDR3 loop: CASSQPHGRSTDTQYF. The CDR3 DNA reads as TGCGCCAGCAGCCAACCCCATGGGCGGAGCACAGATACGCAGTATTTT.

This clonotype rates as medium-sized. The chain joins TRBV11-2 to TRBJ2-2; 10 bases agree with TRBD2. CDR1 is SGHAT and CDR2 is FQNNGV in the germline V gene. The CDR3 spans 17 residues. The J segment lost 6 bases and the V segment lost 6 bases, leaving 13 bases of the junction unmatched. This CDR3 is CASRTIIGTSDAGELFF. CDR3 in DNA: TGTGCCAGCAGGACAATAATCGGGACTAGCGACGCCGGGGAGCTGTTTTTT.